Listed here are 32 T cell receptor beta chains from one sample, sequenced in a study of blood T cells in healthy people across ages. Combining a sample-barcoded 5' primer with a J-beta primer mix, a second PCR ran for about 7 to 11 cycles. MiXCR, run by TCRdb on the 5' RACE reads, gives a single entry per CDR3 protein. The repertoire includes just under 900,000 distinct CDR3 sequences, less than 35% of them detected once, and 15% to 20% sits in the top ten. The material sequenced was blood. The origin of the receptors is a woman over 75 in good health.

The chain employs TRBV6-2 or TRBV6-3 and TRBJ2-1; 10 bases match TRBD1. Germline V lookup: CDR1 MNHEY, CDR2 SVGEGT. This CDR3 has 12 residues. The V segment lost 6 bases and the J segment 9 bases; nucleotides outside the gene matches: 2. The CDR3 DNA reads TGTGCCAGCAGGGACAGGGGGGGTGAGCAGTTCTTC. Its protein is CASRDRGGEQFF.

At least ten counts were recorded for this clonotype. Here the CDR3 reads CASRGEQETQYF. The DNA of the CDR3 is TGTGCCAGCAGGGGGGAGCAAGAGACCCAGTACTTC. The rearrangement uses TRBV10-3 and TRBJ2-5; D may be TRBD1 (7 bases). The ends were cut back, 10 bases at V and 2 bases at J, with 11 bases in the middle. The CDR3 totals 12 residues. The germline CDR1 and CDR2 sequences are ENHRY and SYGVKD.

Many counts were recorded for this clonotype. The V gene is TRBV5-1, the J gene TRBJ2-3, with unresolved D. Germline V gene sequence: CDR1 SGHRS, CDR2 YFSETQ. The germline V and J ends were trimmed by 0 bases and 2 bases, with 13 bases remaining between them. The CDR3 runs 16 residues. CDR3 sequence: CASSLESRQHTDTQYF. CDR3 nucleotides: TGCGCCAGCAGCTTGGAGTCCCGACAACACACAGATACGCAGTATTTT.

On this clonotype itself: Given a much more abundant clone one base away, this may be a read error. The CDR3 sequence is CASSPPGPKGETRYF. For the CDR3, the DNA is TGTGCCAGCTCACCACCGGGGCCCAAAGGGGAGACCCGGTACTTC. The chain couples TRBV18 to TRBJ2-7; D is possibly TRBD1 or TRBD2 (5 bases each). Trimming shortened V by 0 bases and J by 12 bases, and 21 bases separated the two germline ends. The CDR3 length is 15 residues. The germline CDR1 and CDR2 sequences are KGHSH and LQKENI. Complete variable domain (other parts from reference TRBV18 and TRBJ2-7): NAGVMQNPRHLVRRRGQEARLRCSPMKGHSHVYWYRQLPEEGLKFMVYLQKENIIDESGMPKERFSAEFPKEGPSILRIQQVVRGDSAAYFCASSPPGPKGETRYFGPGTRLTVT.

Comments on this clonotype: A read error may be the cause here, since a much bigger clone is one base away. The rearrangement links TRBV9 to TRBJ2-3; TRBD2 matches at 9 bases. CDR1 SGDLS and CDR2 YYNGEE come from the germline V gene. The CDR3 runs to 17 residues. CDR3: CASNVGVRGGSTDTQYF. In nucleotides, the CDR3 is TGTGCCAGCAACGTAGGGGTGCGGGGGGGGAGCACAGATACGCAGTATTTT.

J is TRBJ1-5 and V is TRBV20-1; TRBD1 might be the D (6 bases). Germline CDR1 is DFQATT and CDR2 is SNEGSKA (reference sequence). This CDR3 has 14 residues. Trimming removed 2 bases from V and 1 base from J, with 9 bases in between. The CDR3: CSARRGTSNQPQHF. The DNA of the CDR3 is TGCAGTGCTAGAAGGGGGACAAGCAATCAGCCCCAGCATTTT.

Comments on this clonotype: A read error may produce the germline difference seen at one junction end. The CDR3 loop is CAGSPRGRTDTQYF. CDR3 sequence (DNA): TGTGCCGGCAGTCCCCGAGGACGGACAGATACGCAGTATTTT. The chain carries TRBV12-3 or TRBV12-4 and TRBJ2-3; D is unclear. There are 14 residues in the CDR3.

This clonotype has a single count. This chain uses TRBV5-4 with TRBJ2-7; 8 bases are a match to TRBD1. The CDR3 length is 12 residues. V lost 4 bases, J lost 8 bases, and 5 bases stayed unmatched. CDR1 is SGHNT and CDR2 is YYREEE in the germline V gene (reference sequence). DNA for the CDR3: TGTGCCAGCAGCACGGACAGGGCGCAGCAGTACTTC. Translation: CASSTDRAQQYF.

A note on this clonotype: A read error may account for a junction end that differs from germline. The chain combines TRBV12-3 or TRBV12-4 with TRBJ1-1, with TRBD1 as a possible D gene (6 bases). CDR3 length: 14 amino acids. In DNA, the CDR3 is TGTGCCAGCAGTTTTGGTGGAGGGGACACTGGAGCTTTCTTT. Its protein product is CASSFGGGDTGAFF.

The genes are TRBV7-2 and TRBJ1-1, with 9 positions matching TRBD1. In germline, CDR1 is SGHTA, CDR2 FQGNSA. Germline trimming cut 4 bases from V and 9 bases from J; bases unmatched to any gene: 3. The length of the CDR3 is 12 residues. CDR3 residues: CASSSTGGKAFF. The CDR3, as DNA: TGTGCCAGCAGCTCCACAGGGGGCAAAGCTTTCTTT.

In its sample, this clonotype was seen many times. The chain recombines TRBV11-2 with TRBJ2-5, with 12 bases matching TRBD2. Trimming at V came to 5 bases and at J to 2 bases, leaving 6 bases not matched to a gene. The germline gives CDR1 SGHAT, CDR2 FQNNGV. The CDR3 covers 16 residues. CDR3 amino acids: CASSQTSGGLQETQYF. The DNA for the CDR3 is TGTGCCAGCAGCCAGACTAGCGGGGGATTACAAGAGACCCAGTACTTC.

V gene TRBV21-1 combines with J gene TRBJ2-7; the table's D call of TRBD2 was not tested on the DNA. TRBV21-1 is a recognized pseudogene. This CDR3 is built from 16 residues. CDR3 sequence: CASSLNPSESSYEQYF. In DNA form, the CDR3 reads TGTGCCAGCAGCCTAAACCCTAGCGAGAGCTCCTACGAGCAGTACTTC.

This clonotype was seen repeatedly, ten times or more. In nucleotides, the CDR3 is TGTGCCAGCAGTCCCACCAGACGCACAGATACGCAGTATTTT. This gives the protein CASSPTRRTDTQYF. This rearrangement joins TRBV12-3 or TRBV12-4 to TRBJ2-3; D gene ambiguous. The CDR3 spans 14 residues. V was shortened by 5 bases and J by 1 base, with 10 bases between the two germline ends.

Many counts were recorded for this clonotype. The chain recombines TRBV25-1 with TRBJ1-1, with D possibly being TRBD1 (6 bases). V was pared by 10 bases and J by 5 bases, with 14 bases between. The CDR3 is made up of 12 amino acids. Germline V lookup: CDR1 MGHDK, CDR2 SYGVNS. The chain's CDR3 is CATTRQGTEAFF. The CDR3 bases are TGTGCCACCACGCGGCAGGGGACTGAAGCTTTCTTT. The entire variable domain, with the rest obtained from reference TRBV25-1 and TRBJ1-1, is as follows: EADIYQTPRYLVIGTGKKITLECSQTMGHDKMYWYQQDPGMELHLIHYSYGVNSTEKGDLSSESTVSRIRTEHFPLTLESARPSHTSQYLCATTRQGTEAFFGQGTRLTVV.

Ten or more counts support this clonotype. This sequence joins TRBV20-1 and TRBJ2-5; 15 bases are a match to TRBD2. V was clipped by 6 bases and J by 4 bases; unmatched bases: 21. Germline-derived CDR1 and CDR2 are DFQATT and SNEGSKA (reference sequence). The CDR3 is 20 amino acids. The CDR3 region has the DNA TGCAGTGCAACCCTTGGGACTAGCGGGGGGCCATGGGCTCCACGAGAGACCCAGTACTTC. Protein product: CSATLGTSGGPWAPRETQYF.

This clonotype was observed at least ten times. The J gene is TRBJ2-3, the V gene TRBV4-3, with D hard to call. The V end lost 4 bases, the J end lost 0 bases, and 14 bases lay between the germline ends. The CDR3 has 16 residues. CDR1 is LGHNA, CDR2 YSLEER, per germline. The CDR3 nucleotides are TGCGCCAGCAGCCCGGCGGTTTTGGTTAGCACAGATACGCAGTATTTT. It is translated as CASSPAVLVSTDTQYF.

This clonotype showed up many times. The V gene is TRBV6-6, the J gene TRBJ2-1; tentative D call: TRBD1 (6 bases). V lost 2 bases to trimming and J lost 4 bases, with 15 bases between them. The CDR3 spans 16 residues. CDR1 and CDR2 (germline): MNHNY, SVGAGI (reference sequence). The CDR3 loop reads CASSYPSTGWYNEQFF. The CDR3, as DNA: TGTGCCAGCAGTTACCCGAGCACAGGGTGGTACAATGAGCAGTTCTTC.

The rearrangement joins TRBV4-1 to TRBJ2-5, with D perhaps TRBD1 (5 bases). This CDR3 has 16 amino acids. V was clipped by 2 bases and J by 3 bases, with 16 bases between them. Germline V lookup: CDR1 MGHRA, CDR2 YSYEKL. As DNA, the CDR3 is TGCGCCAGCAGCCAATCCCAGGGTACCTGGAAAGAGACCCAGTACTTC. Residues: CASSQSQGTWKETQYF.

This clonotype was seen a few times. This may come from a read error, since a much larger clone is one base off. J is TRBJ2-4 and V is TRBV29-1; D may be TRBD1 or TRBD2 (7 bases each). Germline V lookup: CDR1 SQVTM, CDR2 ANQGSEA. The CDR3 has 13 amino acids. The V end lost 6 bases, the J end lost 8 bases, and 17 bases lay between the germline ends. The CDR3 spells CSVAGGGSDIQYF. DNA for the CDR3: TGCAGCGTCGCAGGGGGGGGCTCGGACATTCAGTACTTC.

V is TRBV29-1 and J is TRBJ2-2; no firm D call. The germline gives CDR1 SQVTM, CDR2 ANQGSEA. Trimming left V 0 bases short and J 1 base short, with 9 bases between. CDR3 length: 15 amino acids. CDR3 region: CSVEDPPGNTGELFF. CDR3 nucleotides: TGCAGCGTTGAAGATCCCCCTGGGAACACCGGGGAGCTGTTTTTT.

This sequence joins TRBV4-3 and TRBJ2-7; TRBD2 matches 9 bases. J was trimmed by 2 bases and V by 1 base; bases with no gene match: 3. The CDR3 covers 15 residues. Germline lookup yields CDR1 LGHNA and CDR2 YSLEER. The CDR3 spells CASSQVPSGTYEQYF. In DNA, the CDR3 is TGCGCCAGCAGCCAAGTGCCTAGCGGGACCTACGAGCAGTACTTC.

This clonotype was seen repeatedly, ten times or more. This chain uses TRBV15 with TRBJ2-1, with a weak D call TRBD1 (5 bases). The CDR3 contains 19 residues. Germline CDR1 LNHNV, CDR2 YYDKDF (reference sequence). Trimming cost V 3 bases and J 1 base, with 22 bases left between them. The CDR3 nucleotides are TGTGCCACCAGCAGTGACTTGGGTTACGTGGGGCCATCCTACAATGAGCAGTTCTTC. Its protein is CATSSDLGYVGPSYNEQFF.

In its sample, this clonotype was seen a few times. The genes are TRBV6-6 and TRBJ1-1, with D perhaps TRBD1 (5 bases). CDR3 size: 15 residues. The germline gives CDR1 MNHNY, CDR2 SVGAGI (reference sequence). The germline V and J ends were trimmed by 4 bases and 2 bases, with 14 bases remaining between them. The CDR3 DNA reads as TGTGCCAGCAGTTTTCTGGATCAGGGTAACACTGAAGCTTTCTTT. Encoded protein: CASSFLDQGNTEAFF.

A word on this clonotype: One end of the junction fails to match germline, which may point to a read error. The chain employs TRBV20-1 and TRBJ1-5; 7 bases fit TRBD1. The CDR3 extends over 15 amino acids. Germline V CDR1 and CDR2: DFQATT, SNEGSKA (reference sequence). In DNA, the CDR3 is TGCGGTGCTAGAGGGGGTCGCCAGGGGGACCAGCCCCAGCATTTT. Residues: CGARGGRQGDQPQHF.

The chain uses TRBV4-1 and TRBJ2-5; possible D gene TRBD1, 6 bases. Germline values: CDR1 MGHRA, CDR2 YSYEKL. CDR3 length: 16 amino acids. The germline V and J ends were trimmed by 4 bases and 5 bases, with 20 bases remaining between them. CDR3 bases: TGCGCCAGCAGCCCATCAACAGGGTGGTCGGGGGAGACCCAGTACTTC. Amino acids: CASSPSTGWSGETQYF.

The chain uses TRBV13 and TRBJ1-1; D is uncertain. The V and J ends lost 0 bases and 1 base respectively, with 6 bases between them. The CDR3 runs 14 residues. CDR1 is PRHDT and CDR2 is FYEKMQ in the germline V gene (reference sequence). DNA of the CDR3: TGTGCCAGCAGCTTAGGTATCAAGAACACTGAAGCTTTCTTT. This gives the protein CASSLGIKNTEAFF.

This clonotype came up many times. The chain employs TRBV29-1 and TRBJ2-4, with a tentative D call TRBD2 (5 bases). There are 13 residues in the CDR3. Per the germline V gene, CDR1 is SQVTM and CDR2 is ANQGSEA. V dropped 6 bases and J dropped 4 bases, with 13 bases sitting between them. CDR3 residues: CSVAAGLKNIQYF. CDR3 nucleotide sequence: TGCAGCGTGGCCGCTGGACTGAAAAACATTCAGTACTTC.

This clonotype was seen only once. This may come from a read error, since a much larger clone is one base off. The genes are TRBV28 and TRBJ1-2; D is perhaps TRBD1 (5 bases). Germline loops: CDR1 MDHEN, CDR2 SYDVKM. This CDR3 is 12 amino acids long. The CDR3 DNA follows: TGTGCCGGCAGTTCAGCAGGGACTAACTACACCTTC. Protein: CAGSSAGTNYTF.

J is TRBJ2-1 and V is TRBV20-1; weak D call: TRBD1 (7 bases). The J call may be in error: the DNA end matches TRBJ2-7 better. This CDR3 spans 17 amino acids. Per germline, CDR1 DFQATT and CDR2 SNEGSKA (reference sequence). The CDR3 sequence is CSATALQQGGSYNEQYF. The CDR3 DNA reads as TGCAGTGCTACGGCACTCCAGCAGGGGGGATCCTACAATGAGCAGTACTTC.

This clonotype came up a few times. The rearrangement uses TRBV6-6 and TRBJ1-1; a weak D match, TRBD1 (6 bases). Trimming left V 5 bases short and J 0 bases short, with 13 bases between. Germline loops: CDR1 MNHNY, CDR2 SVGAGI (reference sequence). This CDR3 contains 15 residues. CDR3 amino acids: CASSPADRLNTEAFF. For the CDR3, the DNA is TGTGCCAGCAGTCCCGCCGACAGGCTGAACACTGAAGCTTTCTTT.

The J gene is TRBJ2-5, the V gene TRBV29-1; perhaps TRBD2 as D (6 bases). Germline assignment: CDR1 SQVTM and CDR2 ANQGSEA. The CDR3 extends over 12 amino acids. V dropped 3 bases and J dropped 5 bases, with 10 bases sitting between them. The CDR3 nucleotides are TGCAGCGTTGAGGGAGGTGTTGAGACCCAGTACTTC. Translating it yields CSVEGGVETQYF.

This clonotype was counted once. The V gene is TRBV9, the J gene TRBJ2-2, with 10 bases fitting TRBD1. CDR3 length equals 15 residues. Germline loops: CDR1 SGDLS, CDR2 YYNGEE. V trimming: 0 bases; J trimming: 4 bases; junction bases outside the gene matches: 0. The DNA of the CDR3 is TGTGCCAGCAGCGTAGGGACAGGGGGCACCGGGGAGCTGTTTTTT. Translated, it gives CASSVGTGGTGELFF.